This record concerns one T cell receptor (beta chain) sequence. What it binds is unknown. This record belongs to a study of immune heterogeneity within non-small cell lung tumors. Study at large: There were a few squamous cell carcinomas, about 9 non-squamous carcinomas and 1 tumor not otherwise specified.

Bulk tumor gDNA, about 630 ng per sample, served as the TCR template. Far-apart biopsies, several per primary tumor, were taken during surgery. Those enrolled were patients newly diagnosed with untreated non-small cell lung cancer and undergoing curative surgery. It was a multiplex PCR that amplified TCR beta CDR3, with 32 V and 13 J primers. TCRdb re-derived calls from the multiplex PCR reads in MiXCR, one entry per CDR3 protein. The sample holds fewer than 3,500 distinct CDR3 sequences, just over 45% seen once. Study-wide results and caveats: Different tumor locations in one patient shared dominant CDR3 beta clonotypes yet harbored unique high-frequency clones.

Germline CDR1 reads DFQATT; CDR2 reads SNEGSKA (reference sequence). V lost 4 bases to trimming and J lost 12 bases, with 13 bases between them. The CDR3 consists of 12 residues. This sequence originates from a woman aged 55-69 years with non-small cell lung cancer. The source material was lung tumor tissue. This chain links TRBV20-1 with TRBJ1-6; no reliable D call. CDR3 DNA: TGCAGTGCTATAGACAATTTTCAACCCCTCCACTTT. Translated, it gives CSAIDNFQPLHF.